The 21 T cell receptor beta chains presented below share a single source sample, sequenced in a study of identical twins. Using its own MiXCR run on the 5' RACE reads, TCRdb lists one record per CDR3 protein. Here the sample spans 1.5 million to 2 million distinct CDR3 sequences, 32% being singletons. The sequencing sample was made of cord blood. Receptors originate from a newborn girl in good health.

This clonotype has just a few counts. V gene TRBV27 combines with J gene TRBJ2-3; TRBD2 matches at 8 bases. Germline CDR1 reads MNHEY; CDR2 reads SMNVEV (reference sequence). J gave up 5 bases and V 2 bases, and 3 bases lay outside the gene matches. CDR3 length: 14 residues. Here the CDR3 DNA reads TGTGCCAGCAGTTTAACAGCGGGAGAAGATACGCAGTATTTT. It encodes CASSLTAGEDTQYF.

This sequence joins TRBV3-1 and TRBJ1-6; perhaps TRBD1 as D (6 bases). Trimming pared 3 bases from V and 6 bases from J, leaving 15 bases between. The germline gives CDR1 LGHDT, CDR2 YNNKEL (reference sequence). This CDR3 has 16 residues. CDR3 nucleotide sequence: TGTGCCAGCAGCCATCCGACAGGAGGGGGTAATTCACCCCTCCACTTT. Its translation: CASSHPTGGGNSPLHF.

The chain is built from TRBV4-2 and TRBJ2-5; D gene unclear. This CDR3 has 13 residues. Per the germline V gene, CDR1 is LGHNA and CDR2 is YNFKEQ. The germline V and J ends were trimmed by 1 base and 5 bases, with 8 bases remaining between them. The CDR3 region is CASSQGQWETQYF. Here the CDR3 DNA reads TGTGCCAGCAGCCAAGGACAATGGGAGACCCAGTACTTC.

Comments on this clonotype: This may come from a read error, since a much larger clone is one base off. This chain links TRBV6-6 with TRBJ2-7; D unclear. The J call could be wrong; TRBJ2-5 is a better fit for the DNA end. Germline V gene sequence: CDR1 MNHNY, CDR2 SVGAGI (reference sequence). The CDR3 runs 14 residues. Here the CDR3 reads CASSPCRLQETQYF. The DNA of the CDR3 is TGTGCCAGCAGTCCCTGTCGGCTTCAAGAGACCCAGTACTTC.

The J gene is TRBJ2-7, the V gene TRBV7-9; no definite D call. V was pared by 1 base and J by 0 bases, with 16 bases between. The V gene's germline CDR1 is SEHNR and CDR2 FQNEAQ (reference sequence). This CDR3 comprises 17 residues. The CDR3 DNA is TGTGCCAGCAGCTTAGTAGTGGGATTATCCAACTCCTACGAGCAGTACTTC. Encoded protein: CASSLVVGLSNSYEQYF.

About this clonotype: This may stem from a read error, because a much larger clone lies one nucleotide away. The chain couples TRBV7-2 to TRBJ2-1; no definite D call. CDR1 is SGHTA and CDR2 is FQGNSA in the germline V gene. Trimming took off 1 base at V and 8 bases at J, with 9 bases between the two ends. The CDR3 sequence is 13 residues long. The CDR3 spells CASSLVRVYEQFF. The CDR3 DNA sequence: TGTGCCAGCAGCTTAGTTAGAGTCTATGAGCAGTTCTTC.

The chain joins TRBV7-2 to TRBJ1-5; D not resolved. Trimming removed 5 bases from V and 2 bases from J, with 13 bases in between. Germline CDR1 is SGHTA and CDR2 is FQGNSA. The CDR3 spans 15 residues. The CDR3 nucleotides read TGTGCCAGCAGCCCCGCGCACGGCCGCAATCAGCCCCAGCATTTT. It translates to CASSPAHGRNQPQHF.

For this clonotype: This could be a read error, since a much larger clone is one nucleotide away. The CDR3 carries no conserved terminal phenylalanine or tryptophan, so it likely arises from a read error. The chain employs TRBV5-1 and TRBJ2-1, with 9 positions matching TRBD1. Trimming removed 0 bases from V and 4 bases from J; junction bases left unmatched: 2. CDR3 size: 15 residues. The germline V gene has CDR1 SGHRS and CDR2 YFSETQ. CDR3: CASSLGDRAYNEQFL. CDR3 DNA: TGCGCCAGCAGCTTGGGGGACAGGGCTTACAATGAGCAGTTCTTA.

V and J are TRBV7-8 and TRBJ2-1; a weak D match, TRBD1 (5 bases). This CDR3 is 15 amino acids long. Trimming stripped 1 base from V and 5 bases from J, with 12 bases between. CDR1 is SGHVS, CDR2 FQNEAQ, per germline. As DNA, the CDR3 is TGTGCCAGCAGCTTAGAACAGGAGAGCCACAATGAGCAGTTCTTC. It encodes CASSLEQESHNEQFF. Full variable domain (outside the CDR3, taken from reference TRBV7-8 and TRBJ2-1): GAGVSQSPRYKVAKRGQDVALRCDPISGHVSLFWYQQALGQGPEFLTYFQNEAQLDKSGLPSDRFFAERPEGSVSTLKIQRTQQEDSAVYLCASSLEQESHNEQFFGPGTRLTVL.

J is TRBJ1-5 and V is TRBV6-2 or TRBV6-3; the match to TRBD1 covers 7 bases. The CDR3 has 17 residues. In germline, CDR1 is MNHEY, CDR2 SVGEGT. The trim removed 0 bases at V and 0 bases at J, leaving 5 bases unmatched. The CDR3 loop is CASSYSTGKISNQPQHF. CDR3 nucleotides: TGTGCCAGCAGTTACTCGACAGGGAAGATTAGCAATCAGCCCCAGCATTTT.

The CDR3 DNA sequence: TGTGCCAGCAGTTACTCGACTAGCGGGAGGATGCGTTACAATGAGCAGTTCTTC. Its translation: CASSYSTSGRMRYNEQFF. This rearrangement joins TRBV6-5 to TRBJ2-1; 13 bases are shared with TRBD2. V lost 0 bases, J lost 4 bases, and 6 bases stayed unmatched. The CDR3 is made up of 18 amino acids. Germline CDR1 reads MNHEY; CDR2 reads SVGAGI.

V is TRBV4-2 and J is TRBJ2-7; no firm D call. The V end lost 4 bases, the J end lost 5 bases, and 21 bases lay between the germline ends. The CDR3 runs 16 residues. Germline CDR1 and CDR2: LGHNA and YNFKEQ. CDR3 in DNA: TGTGCCAGCAGCCGAGTCAAGTGGGCGCAAGAACACGAGCAGTACTTC. Translated: CASSRVKWAQEHEQYF.

The rearrangement uses TRBV6-6 and TRBJ2-5, with D perhaps being TRBD1 or TRBD2 (5 bases each). Germline CDR1 and CDR2: MNHNY and SVGAGI (reference sequence). The germline V and J ends were trimmed by 11 bases and 5 bases, with 21 bases remaining between them. This CDR3 contains 14 residues. This chain's CDR3 is CACQGTFWEETQYF. CDR3 nucleotides: TGTGCCTGCCAAGGGACGTTCTGGGAGGAGACCCAGTACTTC.

The chain carries TRBV20-1 and TRBJ1-2; D not certain. V dropped 1 base and J dropped 3 bases, with 18 bases sitting between them. The CDR3 length is 16 residues. Germline loops: CDR1 DFQATT, CDR2 SNEGSKA (reference sequence). CDR3 sequence (DNA): TGCAGTGCTAGAGGGCGGGGTGAAGGGCCTTACTATGGCTACACCTTC. It yields the protein CSARGRGEGPYYGYTF.

The chain has TRBV11-2 and TRBJ1-2, with D perhaps matching TRBD1 (6 bases). Trimming pared 6 bases from V and 4 bases from J, leaving 15 bases between. CDR1 is SGHAT and CDR2 is FQNNGV in the germline V gene. The CDR3 is made up of 14 amino acids. In DNA, the CDR3 is TGTGCCAGCAGTTCTCTGGGGGGCGGCTATGGCTACACCTTC. It yields the protein CASSSLGGGYGYTF.

This chain uses TRBV20-1 with TRBJ2-3; 10 nucleotides match TRBD2. After removal of 6 bases from V and 3 bases from J, the junction contained 6 bases not matched to a gene. This CDR3 is built from 14 residues. CDR1 is DFQATT and CDR2 is SNEGSKA in the germline V gene (reference sequence). The CDR3, as DNA: TGCAGTGCAACCCAGCGGGGGGGAACAGATACGCAGTATTTT. Its protein product is CSATQRGGTDTQYF.

V is TRBV11-2 and J is TRBJ1-2; D may be TRBD1 (5 bases). The length of the CDR3 is 14 residues. Germline CDR1 and CDR2: SGHAT and FQNNGV. V was trimmed by 3 bases and J by 8 bases, leaving 16 bases between them. The CDR3 DNA reads TGTGCCAGCAGCTTTGGCGGGGTTCAGGGCGGCTACACCTTC. This translates into CASSFGGVQGGYTF.

The chain combines TRBV6-1 with TRBJ2-5, with D perhaps being TRBD1 or TRBD2 (5 bases each). The last part of the DNA fits TRBJ2-7 better; the J call may be wrong. Germline values: CDR1 MNHNS, CDR2 SASEGT. CDR3 size: 14 residues. The CDR3 here is CASSERGGRYEQYF. In nucleotides, the CDR3 is TGTGCCAGCAGTGAACGTGGGGGTAGGTACGAGCAGTACTTC.

The V gene is TRBV20-1, the J gene TRBJ2-5; TRBD2 aligns across 8 bases. CDR3 length: 13 residues. Germline-derived CDR1 and CDR2 are DFQATT and SNEGSKA (reference sequence). V lost 6 bases and J lost 4; bases outside the gene matches: 7. The DNA for the CDR3 is TGCAGTGCGTCCGGGACTAGAGGAGAGACCCAGTACTTC. This sequence encodes CSASGTRGETQYF.

In the case of this clonotype: At one boundary the junction diverges from the germline segment, which might be a read error. The chain uses TRBV7-9 and TRBJ2-1; no firm D call. The V gene's germline CDR1 is SEHNR and CDR2 FQNEAQ (reference sequence). The CDR3 sequence is 12 residues long. CDR3 region: CASSLAHNERFF. The CDR3 DNA is TGTGCCAGCAGCTTAGCTCACAATGAGCGGTTCTTC.

The J gene is TRBJ2-1, the V gene TRBV6-1, with TRBD2 matching 9 bases. The germline gives CDR1 MNHNS, CDR2 SASEGT. The CDR3 spans 16 residues. With V trimmed by 0 bases and J by 2 bases, 2 bases remained unmatched. CDR3 amino acids: CASSEARGGAYNEQFF. In nucleotides, the CDR3 is TGTGCCAGCAGTGAAGCGCGCGGGGGGGCCTACAATGAGCAGTTCTTC.